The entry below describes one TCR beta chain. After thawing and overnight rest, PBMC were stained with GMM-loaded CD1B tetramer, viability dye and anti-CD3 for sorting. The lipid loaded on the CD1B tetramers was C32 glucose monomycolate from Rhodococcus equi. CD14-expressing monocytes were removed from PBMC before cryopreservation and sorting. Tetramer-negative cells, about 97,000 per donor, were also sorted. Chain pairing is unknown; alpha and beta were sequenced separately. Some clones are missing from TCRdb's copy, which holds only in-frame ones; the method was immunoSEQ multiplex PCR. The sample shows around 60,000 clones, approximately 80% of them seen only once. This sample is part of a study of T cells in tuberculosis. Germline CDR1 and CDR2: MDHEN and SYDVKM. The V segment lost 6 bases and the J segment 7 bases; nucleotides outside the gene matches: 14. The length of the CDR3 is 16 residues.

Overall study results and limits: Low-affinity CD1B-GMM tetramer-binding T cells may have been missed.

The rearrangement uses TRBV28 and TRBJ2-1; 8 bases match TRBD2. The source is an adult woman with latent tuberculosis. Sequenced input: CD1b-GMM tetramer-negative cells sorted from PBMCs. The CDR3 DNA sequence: TGTGCCAGCAGGCCGGGACTAGGAGGTGGAAGGAATGAGCAGTTCTTC. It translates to CASRPGLGGGRNEQFF. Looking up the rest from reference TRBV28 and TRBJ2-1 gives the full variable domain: DVKVTQSSRYLVKRTGEKVFLECVQDMDHENMFWYRQDPGLGLRLIYFSYDVKMKEKGDIPEGYSVSREKKERFSLILESASTNQTSMYLCASRPGLGGGRNEQFFGPGTRLTVL.